The 19 T cell receptor beta chains below come from one sample, sequenced in a study of cytomegalovirus exposure and HLA in healthy donors. The PCR used 60 Vbeta and 13 Jbeta primers. Libraries were prepared by immunoSEQ multiplex PCR; TCRdb keeps only in-frame clonotypes and omits some of them. This table holds 100,000 to 150,000 clones, roughly 81% found once. The specimen was PBMCs. These receptors came from a woman aged 25 to 45 in good health and CMV-seronegative.

This sequence joins TRBV7-3 and TRBJ1-2, with D unresolved. Trimming pared 0 bases from V and 9 bases from J, leaving 11 bases between. Germline CDR1 and CDR2: SGHTA and FQGTGA. The CDR3 runs to 13 residues. The CDR3 sequence: CASSLTHGGSYTF. CDR3 bases: TGTGCCAGCAGCTTAACGCACGGAGGGAGCTACACCTTC. Full variable domain (remainder filled in from reference TRBV7-3 and TRBJ1-2): GAGVSQTPSNKVTEKGKYVELRCDPISGHTALYWYRQSLGQGPEFLIYFQGTGAADDSGLPNDRFFAVRPEGSVSTLKIQRTERGDSAVYLCASSLTHGGSYTFGSGTRLTVV.

The V call is TRBV7-8, the J call TRBJ1-6; TRBD1 might be the D (5 bases). This CDR3 region has 15 residues. The V and J ends lost 3 bases and 1 base respectively, with 7 bases between them. Germline CDR1 SGHVS, CDR2 FQNEAQ. The CDR3 reads CASSFGGSYNSPLHF. CDR3 nucleotides: TGTGCCAGCAGCTTCGGGGGGTCCTATAATTCACCCCTCCACTTT.

The chain recombines TRBV5-1 with TRBJ1-2, with TRBD1 matching 7 bases. J lost 8 bases, V lost 0 bases, and 10 bases had no gene match. Germline V gives CDR1 SGHRS, CDR2 YFSETQ. There are 15 residues in the CDR3. This chain's CDR3 is CASSLEGQPQGGYTF. The CDR3 DNA follows: TGCGCCAGCAGCTTGGAGGGACAGCCCCAGGGGGGCTACACCTTC.

This chain uses TRBV25-1 with TRBJ1-2, with D unclear. Per germline, CDR1 MGHDK and CDR2 SYGVNS. V dropped 1 base and J dropped 3 bases, with 6 bases sitting between them. The CDR3 contains 13 residues. CDR3 residues: CASSEWRDYGYTF. In DNA form, the CDR3 reads TGTGCCAGCAGTGAATGGAGGGACTATGGCTACACCTTC.

V gene TRBV29-1 combines with J gene TRBJ1-1; possibly TRBD1 for D (6 bases). V gave up 7 bases and J gave up 1 base, with 16 bases separating them. This CDR3 spans 14 amino acids. Germline-derived CDR1 and CDR2 are SQVTM and ANQGSEA. The CDR3 protein is CSAEQGSTNTEAFF. DNA for the CDR3: TGCAGCGCCGAACAGGGATCTACGAACACTGAAGCTTTCTTT.

CDR3 sequence reads: CASSLARQGVNEQFF. The CDR3 DNA is TGTGCCAGCAGCTTAGCACGGCAGGGGGTCAATGAGCAGTTCTTC. V and J are TRBV7-8 and TRBJ2-1, with 7 positions matching TRBD1. CDR3 size: 15 residues. The germline V gene encodes CDR1 SGHVS and CDR2 FQNEAQ. Unmatched junction bases numbered 5, after V lost 0 bases and J lost 6 bases. The complete variable domain, with remaining parts taken from reference TRBV7-8 and TRBJ2-1, reads GAGVSQSPRYKVAKRGQDVALRCDPISGHVSLFWYQQALGQGPEFLTYFQNEAQLDKSGLPSDRFFAERPEGSVSTLKIQRTQQEDSAVYLCASSLARQGVNEQFFGPGTRLTVL.

The CDR3 region is CASSLGLIDTEAFF. CDR3 nucleotide sequence: TGTGCCAGCAGTTTAGGCCTTATCGACACTGAAGCTTTCTTT. The gene calls are TRBV27 and TRBJ1-1; no clear D. The CDR3 runs 14 residues. The germline gives CDR1 MNHEY, CDR2 SMNVEV (reference sequence). V gave up 2 bases and J gave up 3 bases, with 10 bases separating them.

The chain has TRBV6-5 and TRBJ2-7; D uncertain. From germline, CDR1 is MNHEY and CDR2 SVGAGI. Trimming removed 4 bases from V and 4 bases from J, with 5 bases in between. This CDR3 region has 11 residues. The CDR3 region has the DNA TGTGCCAGCAGTTCCCTATACGAGCAGTACTTC. Its translation is CASSSLYEQYF.

This clone occurred a few times. The CDR3 nucleotides are TGCGCCAGCAGCTTGGGACAGAGCTTTTTTGGCTACACCTTC. This translates into CASSLGQSFFGYTF. This chain joins TRBV5-1 and TRBJ1-2, with a possible D match to TRBD1 (5 bases). The CDR3 totals 14 residues. V was trimmed by 0 bases and J by 7 bases, leaving 13 bases between them. CDR1 and CDR2 from the germline V gene are SGHRS and YFSETQ.

CDR3 coding DNA: TGTGCCTGGAGTGGATACAGCTCTGAAGCTTTCTTT. This codes for CAWSGYSSEAFF. The chain joins TRBV30 to TRBJ1-1; D uncertain. Trimming cost V 1 base and J 6 bases, with 9 bases left between them. CDR1 and CDR2 from the germline V gene are GTSNPN and SVGIG (reference sequence). The CDR3 is made up of 12 amino acids.

The genes are TRBV6-1 and TRBJ1-5, with D hard to call. This CDR3 is 12 amino acids long. Deletions cut 6 bases from V and 7 bases from J, with 10 bases between. Germline assignment: CDR1 MNHNS and CDR2 SASEGT. The CDR3 loop is CASSSRSQPQHF. The CDR3, as DNA: TGTGCCAGCAGCTCTAGAAGCCAGCCCCAGCATTTT.

The chain is built from TRBV2 and TRBJ1-4, with TRBD1 matching 10 bases. With 11 bases clipped from V and 12 bases from J, the junction kept 15 bases outside the gene matches. Per the germline V gene, CDR1 is SNHLY and CDR2 is FYNNEI. The CDR3 extends over 14 amino acids. In nucleotides, the CDR3 is TGTGCCGCCCATGGCCGGACAGGGGGTTTAGAACTGTTTTTT. Its translation: CAAHGRTGGLELFF.

The V and J genes are TRBV7-6 and TRBJ2-7; 8 bases map to TRBD1. V lost 0 bases, J lost 6 bases, and 7 bases stayed unmatched. Germline V gene sequence: CDR1 SGHVS, CDR2 FNYEAQ. CDR3 size: 15 residues. The CDR3 DNA reads as TGTGCCAGCAGCTTAGCGCAGGGGGCAGCTGGCGAGCAGTACTTC. It specifies CASSLAQGAAGEQYF.

This chain uses TRBV2 with TRBJ2-3; tentatively, D is TRBD1 (5 bases). This CDR3 comprises 14 residues. Trimming took 6 bases from V and 0 from J, leaving 10 bases between them. Germline-derived CDR1 and CDR2 are SNHLY and FYNNEI. The DNA of the CDR3 is TGTGCCAGCAGGTTGACAGCTAGCACAGATACGCAGTATTTT. Translation: CASRLTASTDTQYF.

V is TRBV7-2 and J is TRBJ2-1; 7 bases line up with TRBD2. Trimming removed 1 base from V and 8 bases from J; junction bases left unmatched: 5. Germline assignment: CDR1 SGHTA and CDR2 FQGNSA. CDR3 length: 14 residues. In DNA, the CDR3 is TGTGCCAGCAGCTTAGAAAGCGGGATATATGAGCAGTTCTTC. This codes for CASSLESGIYEQFF.

On this clone itself: Its ends do not fully match the called genes, so a read error is possible. CDR3 loop: CASSQDPTPYTDMQYF. CDR3 in DNA: TGCGCCAGCAGCCAAGACCCGACACCATACACAGATATGCAGTATTTT. This sequence joins TRBV4-1 and TRBJ2-3; unclear D gene. This CDR3 spans 16 amino acids. Germline V lookup: CDR1 MGHRA, CDR2 YSYEKL.

Turning to this clone: Other nucleotide sequences in the sample specify the same CDR3. The V call is TRBV6-1, the J call TRBJ1-1; no clear D. Germline CDR1 is MNHNS and CDR2 is SASEGT. The CDR3 is 13 amino acids. V gave up 4 bases and J gave up 3 bases, with 9 bases separating them. The CDR3 protein is CASSVGGYTEAFF. CDR3 in DNA: TGTGCCAGCAGTGTGGGCGGGTACACTGAAGCTTTCTTT.

The V and J genes are TRBV9 and TRBJ2-1, with TRBD2 matching over 8 bases. V dropped 3 bases and J dropped 6; count of bases not matched to a gene: 11. Germline V gives CDR1 SGDLS, CDR2 YYNGEE. There are 16 residues in the CDR3. The CDR3 DNA sequence: TGTGCCAGCAGCGCCAAACTAGCGGAGATACCCAATGAGCAGTTCTTC. Protein: CASSAKLAEIPNEQFF.

The chain couples TRBV5-8 to TRBJ2-6; tentative D call: TRBD2 (6 bases). The CDR3 contains 17 residues. Trimming stripped 3 bases from V and 0 bases from J, with 13 bases between. Germline loops: CDR1 SGHTS, CDR2 YDEGEE. This CDR3 reads CASSSGLSFSGANVLTF. The DNA for the CDR3 is TGTGCCAGCAGCTCGGGACTCTCGTTCTCTGGGGCCAACGTCCTGACTTTC.